These 29 T cell receptor beta chains were all obtained from the same sample, sequenced in a study of CD8 T cells in ankylosing spondylitis. Regarding the study as a whole: Apparently characteristic of ankylosing spondylitis blood was a TCR beta motif (about 8 highly homologous variants).

No antigen is known for these receptors. TCRdb independently ran MiXCR on the 5' RACE reads; one entry per CDR3 protein. The table records over 600,000 distinct CDR3 sequences, 15% to 20% of them present only once. The sequenced material came from blood, either unsorted or a sorted T cell fraction (not recorded which). These receptors were collected from a male donor with ankylosing spondylitis.

The chain has TRBV28 and TRBJ1-4, with D possibly matching TRBD1 (5 bases). CDR1 and CDR2 from the germline V gene are MDHEN and SYDVKM. This CDR3 region has 12 residues. With 4 bases removed from V and 16 bases from J, the gap between germline ends came to 16 bases. DNA of the CDR3: TGTGCCAGCAGTTCCTCAGGGAGGCACAAGTTTTTT. Protein: CASSSSGRHKFF.

This chain links TRBV5-1 with TRBJ2-2; possible D gene TRBD1, 6 bases. The CDR3 runs 17 residues. V was cut by 0 bases and J by 1 base, with 13 bases left in between. Germline V gene data show CDR1 as SGHRS and CDR2 as YFSETQ. The CDR3, as DNA: TGCGCCAGCAGCTTGGTACCAGGGGTAGGGAACACCGGGGAGCTGTTTTTT. This sequence encodes CASSLVPGVGNTGELFF.

This clonotype came up many times. The rearrangement uses TRBV11-2 and TRBJ2-1; 9 bases align to TRBD1. V was clipped by 5 bases and J by 3 bases; unmatched bases: 8. The germline CDR1 and CDR2 sequences are SGHAT and FQNNGV. The CDR3 consists of 16 residues. Written as DNA, the CDR3 is TGTGCCAGCAGCCGGAAGGGACAGGGTGACTACAATGAGCAGTTCTTC. Its protein is CASSRKGQGDYNEQFF.

The chain has TRBV7-9 and TRBJ1-2; 10 nucleotides align to TRBD1. This CDR3 comprises 15 residues. J gave up 4 bases and V 8 bases, and 10 bases lay outside the gene matches. Germline values: CDR1 SEHNR, CDR2 FQNEAQ (reference sequence). CDR3 nucleotides: TGTGCCAGCCCGGGACAGGGGCCTTCTACCTATGGCTACACCTTC. Its translation is CASPGQGPSTYGYTF.

In this sample, this clonotype turned up a few times. This chain links TRBV12-3 or TRBV12-4 with TRBJ1-2; D may be TRBD1 (5 bases). V was shortened by 1 base and J by 2 bases, with 14 bases between the two germline ends. The CDR3 consists of 16 residues. CDR3 sequence (DNA): TGTGCCAGCAGTTTAGAGGGGCGCGCGGTGAACTATGGCTACACCTTC. Translation gives CASSLEGRAVNYGYTF.

The V call is TRBV27, the J call TRBJ2-1; 9 bases agree with TRBD2. The germline V gene has CDR1 MNHEY and CDR2 SMNVEV (reference sequence). J gave up 6 bases and V 0 bases, and 3 bases lay outside the gene matches. The CDR3 is made up of 15 amino acids. CDR3 coding DNA: TGTGCCAGCAGTTTATCGCTAGCGGGGTTCAATGAGCAGTTCTTC. As protein: CASSLSLAGFNEQFF.

This clonotype was seen only a few times. The chain uses TRBV25-1 and TRBJ2-2, with D hard to call. Trimming pared 2 bases from V and 6 bases from J, leaving 7 bases between. Germline CDR1 is MGHDK and CDR2 is SYGVNS. This CDR3 spans 13 amino acids. The CDR3 sequence is CASSENLAGELFF. The CDR3 nucleotides read TGTGCCAGCAGTGAAAATCTAGCCGGGGAGCTGTTTTTT.

The sample holds a few counts of this clonotype. The genes are TRBV4-2 and TRBJ2-7; no clear D gene. Germline CDR1 and CDR2: LGHNA and YNFKEQ. The V gene lost 5 bases and the J gene lost 4 bases, with 12 bases spanning the gap. The CDR3 has 13 residues. As DNA, the CDR3 is TGTGCCAGCAGCACAGTGGTAGGGTACGAGCAGTACTTC. This codes for CASSTVVGYEQYF.

The chain recombines TRBV20-1 with TRBJ1-1, with a weak D call TRBD1 (5 bases). V lost 0 bases to trimming and J lost 4 bases, with 15 bases between them. This CDR3 comprises 15 residues. The germline gives CDR1 DFQATT, CDR2 SNEGSKA (reference sequence). The CDR3 bases are TGCAGTGCTAGAGAAGATGGGGGGGGAGTCACTGAAGCTTTCTTT. Translated: CSAREDGGGVTEAFF.

The chain links TRBV5-1 to TRBJ2-7, with D possibly TRBD1 on 6 matching bases. Germline V gene data show CDR1 as SGHRS and CDR2 as YFSETQ. The CDR3 has 14 residues. Trimming pared 5 bases from V and 4 bases from J, leaving 16 bases between. The CDR3 spells CASRDSGHSYEQYF. In DNA form, the CDR3 reads TGCGCCAGCAGAGATTCGGGACACTCTTACGAGCAGTACTTC.

This chain uses TRBV20-1 with TRBJ2-1, with D unresolved. V was pared by 5 bases and J by 5 bases, with 10 bases between. This CDR3 comprises 12 residues. The germline gives CDR1 DFQATT, CDR2 SNEGSKA (reference sequence). CDR3 in amino acids: CSAPSRNNEQFF. The CDR3 DNA sequence: TGCAGTGCTCCATCGAGAAACAATGAGCAGTTCTTC.

Ten or more counts support this clonotype. This chain links TRBV2 with TRBJ1-1, with D unclear. V was pared by 1 base and J by 3 bases, with 3 bases between. In germline, CDR1 is SNHLY, CDR2 FYNNEI. The CDR3 is 12 amino acids. The CDR3 nucleotides are TGTGCCAGCAGTGAAGGGGACACTGAAGCTTTCTTT. Translation: CASSEGDTEAFF.

Notes on this clonotype: A much larger clone lies a single base off, so this may be a read error. This rearrangement joins TRBV9 to TRBJ2-5; D gene uncertain. CDR3 length: 12 residues. Trimming stripped 3 bases from V and 5 bases from J, with 8 bases between. CDR1 and CDR2 from the germline V gene are SGDLS and YYNGEE. The CDR3 DNA sequence: TGTGCCAGCAGCGCCCCCGGGGAGACCCAGTACTTC. Its protein product is CASSAPGETQYF. Full variable domain (missing parts from reference TRBV9 and TRBJ2-5): DSGVTQTPKHLITATGQRVTLRCSPRSGDLSVYWYQQSLDQGLQFLIQYYNGEERAKGNILERFSAQQFPDLHSELNLSSLELGDSALYFCASSAPGETQYFGPGTRLLVL.

This rearrangement joins TRBV20-1 to TRBJ1-3; 10 bases match TRBD1. The CDR3 totals 17 residues. Germline V lookup: CDR1 DFQATT, CDR2 SNEGSKA (reference sequence). With 2 bases clipped from V and 0 bases from J, the junction kept 7 bases outside the gene matches. The CDR3, as DNA: TGCAGTGCTAGATTGACAGGGGGCCTAGTCTCTGGAAACACCATATATTTT. This translates into CSARLTGGLVSGNTIYF.

The chain combines TRBV7-2 with TRBJ1-1; the D is unclear. The CDR3 totals 9 residues. The V gene's germline CDR1 is SGHTA and CDR2 FQGNSA. Trimming cost V 5 bases and J 11 bases, with 6 bases left between them. In DNA form, the CDR3 reads TGTGCCAGCAGCCATGCGGCTTTCTTT. Its translation is CASSHAAFF.

This chain connects TRBV7-8 to TRBJ2-2; possibly TRBD1 for D (6 bases). The CDR3 loop spans 15 amino acids. Germline CDR1 reads SGHVS; CDR2 reads FQNEAQ. Trimming took 4 bases from V and 4 from J, leaving 13 bases between them. The DNA for the CDR3 is TGTGCCAGCAGCTCAGTTACAGGGATCACCGGGGAGCTGTTTTTT. It encodes CASSSVTGITGELFF.

This clonotype has a handful of counts. The chain joins TRBV5-1 to TRBJ2-7, with D possibly being TRBD1 (6 bases). The ends were cut back, 4 bases at V and 5 bases at J, with 16 bases in the middle. The V gene's germline CDR1 is SGHRS and CDR2 YFSETQ. The CDR3 is 14 residues long. The CDR3 region has the DNA TGCGCCAGCAGCCAGGGTGGGGGCCTTAACGAGCAGTACTTC. Translating gives CASSQGGGLNEQYF.

There are a few counts of this clonotype. The chain carries TRBV4-2 and TRBJ2-1; possibly TRBD1 or TRBD2 for D (5 bases each). CDR1 and CDR2 from the germline V gene are LGHNA and YNFKEQ. V lost 1 base and J lost 7, with 11 bases in between. This CDR3 is built from 14 residues. In DNA form, the CDR3 reads TGTGCCAGCAGCCAAGGCGCCGAGGGGAATGAGCAGTTCTTC. It translates to CASSQGAEGNEQFF.

The chain employs TRBV5-1 and TRBJ2-6; a possible D gene is TRBD2 (7 bases). The V and J ends lost 3 bases and 4 bases respectively, with 11 bases between them. This CDR3 spans 15 amino acids. Germline loops: CDR1 SGHRS, CDR2 YFSETQ. CDR3: CASSSGGYGANVLTF. The CDR3 DNA reads as TGCGCCAGCAGCTCGGGGGGCTACGGGGCCAACGTCCTGACTTTC.

The chain carries TRBV29-1 and TRBJ2-3, with D tentatively TRBD1 or TRBD2 (5 bases each). The V gene's germline CDR1 is SQVTM and CDR2 ANQGSEA. Deletions cut 5 bases from V and 2 bases from J, with 14 bases between. The CDR3 consists of 14 residues. CDR3 sequence (DNA): TGCAGCGTTTCGACTCGAGGGGCCACAGATACGCAGTATTTT. This sequence encodes CSVSTRGATDTQYF.

This clonotype was recorded a few times. The chain carries TRBV12-3 or TRBV12-4 and TRBJ2-7, with 8 positions matching TRBD1. V lost 6 bases, J lost 5 bases, and 6 bases stayed unmatched. This CDR3 is 13 amino acids long. The CDR3 DNA reads as TGTGCCAGCAGCCAGACAGGGGCCCACGAGCAGTACTTC. It encodes CASSQTGAHEQYF.

The CDR3 coding sequence is TGCGCCAGCAGCTTGGCGCAGTACTACAATGAGCAGTTCTTC. This translates into CASSLAQYYNEQFF. The chain uses TRBV5-1 and TRBJ2-1; D gene unclear. The germline CDR1 and CDR2 sequences are SGHRS and YFSETQ. The CDR3 has 14 amino acids. The germline V and J ends were trimmed by 0 bases and 3 bases, with 7 bases remaining between them.

The chain is built from TRBV7-6 and TRBJ2-1; 7 bases map to TRBD2. The CDR3 extends over 17 amino acids. V shed 1 base and J 0 bases; nucleotides not matched to a gene: 6. The germline CDR1 and CDR2 sequences are SGHVS and FNYEAQ. CDR3 DNA: TGTGCCAGCAGCTTAGGGCAGCTAGCGGCCTCCTACAATGAGCAGTTCTTC. Translating it yields CASSLGQLAASYNEQFF.

The V gene is TRBV20-1, the J gene TRBJ1-4, with D hard to call. Germline V CDR1 and CDR2: DFQATT, SNEGSKA (reference sequence). The V gene lost 1 base and the J gene lost 0 bases, with 9 bases spanning the gap. The CDR3 has 15 residues. The CDR3, as DNA: TGCAGTGCTAGAGGTCGGAACGCAACTAATGAAAAACTGTTTTTT. Protein sequence: CSARGRNATNEKLFF.

This sequence joins TRBV20-1 and TRBJ1-1; TRBD1 matches at 7 bases. The CDR3 extends over 13 amino acids. Trimming removed 8 bases from V and 0 bases from J; junction bases left unmatched: 6. CDR1 and CDR2 (germline): DFQATT, SNEGSKA (reference sequence). CDR3 in amino acids: CSQTRGMNTEAFF. The CDR3 region has the DNA TGCAGTCAGACCAGGGGGATGAACACTGAAGCTTTCTTT.

Ten or more counts support this clonotype. J is TRBJ2-2 and V is TRBV4-1; 12 bases agree with TRBD1. The CDR3 runs to 20 residues. CDR1 is MGHRA and CDR2 is YSYEKL in the germline V gene. Losses at the gene ends were 0 bases for V and 4 bases for J; bases not matched to a gene: 12. The CDR3 DNA reads TGCGCCAGCAGCCAAGATCAGGGGACAGGGGGCGAGGTTGTCACCGGGGAGCTGTTTTTT. Translated, it gives CASSQDQGTGGEVVTGELFF.

This clonotype was observed a few times. This sequence joins TRBV6-1 and TRBJ1-2; D perhaps matches TRBD1 (5 bases). The CDR3 totals 15 residues. Trimming cost V 5 bases and J 6 bases, with 19 bases left between them. The germline gives CDR1 MNHNS, CDR2 SASEGT. The DNA of the CDR3 is TGTGCCAGCAGTATGGGGGTGGCAACGGAGGATGGCTACACCTTC. Residues: CASSMGVATEDGYTF.

CDR3 sequence reads: CASSRDRGGGQPQHF. In DNA, the CDR3 is TGTGCCAGCAGTCGAGACAGGGGGGGCGGACAGCCCCAGCATTTT. The rearrangement joins TRBV2 to TRBJ1-5, with 9 bases identical to TRBD1. Trimming cost V 5 bases and J 7 bases; bases outside gene matches: 9. The CDR3 is made up of 15 amino acids. Germline V gene data show CDR1 as SNHLY and CDR2 as FYNNEI.

This clonotype was found a few times. CDR3 in DNA: TGTGCCAGCAGCGTAGAGGGACTAGCGGAATACAATGAGCAGTTCTTC. Its protein product is CASSVEGLAEYNEQFF. This chain links TRBV9 with TRBJ2-1, with 11 bases lining up with TRBD2. V lost 0 bases and J lost 4; bases outside the gene matches: 3. The CDR3 spans 16 residues. The V gene's germline CDR1 is SGDLS and CDR2 YYNGEE.